This T cell receptor beta chain emerged from a study of blood T cell repertoires in COVID-19. TCRdb's copy holds only in-frame clones and misses some; the assay was immunoSEQ multiplex PCR. Of 380,000 or so clones in the sample, around nine tenths are singletons; the top ten hold approximately 1%. Clinical history reported by participants formed the basis on which cohorts were assigned. Source material: PBMCs or T cells enriched from blood (not recorded which). This sequence originates from a woman aged 25 to 39 with acute COVID-19.

In DNA form, the CDR3 reads TGTGCCAGCAGCGCCTCGGGACAGTCCTACGAGCAGTACTTC. This sequence encodes CASSASGQSYEQYF. The gene calls are TRBV5-8 and TRBJ2-7, with 7 bases fitting TRBD1. Germline lookup yields CDR1 SGHTS and CDR2 YDEGEE. The CDR3 totals 14 residues. Unmatched junction bases numbered 5, after V lost 4 bases and J lost 1 base.